Presented here are 30 T cell receptor beta chains from one specimen sequenced in a study of cytomegalovirus exposure and HLA in healthy donors. This PCR relied on a set of 60 Vbeta primers and 13 Jbeta primers. TCRdb keeps only in-frame clones here, not all; method: immunoSEQ multiplex PCR. The sample has some 240,000 clones, 70% to 85% seen once; the top ten hold around 3.9%. Sequenced sample: PBMCs. Every receptor here comes from a male donor in good health and CMV-seronegative.

The gene calls are TRBV7-9 and TRBJ2-5, with TRBD2 matching over 8 bases. The CDR3 has 16 amino acids. CDR1 is SEHNR and CDR2 is FQNEAQ in the germline V gene (reference sequence). V was clipped by 5 bases and J by 2 bases; unmatched bases: 10. The CDR3 protein is CASSPERGLWQETQYF. Here the CDR3 DNA reads TGTGCCAGCAGCCCGGAGCGGGGGCTGTGGCAAGAGACCCAGTACTTC.

The rearrangement uses TRBV5-1 and TRBJ1-1; possible D gene TRBD1, 6 bases. CDR3 length: 14 amino acids. The V end was cut by 4 bases, the J end by 6 bases, with 16 bases between. Germline V gene sequence: CDR1 SGHRS, CDR2 YFSETQ. CDR3 DNA: TGCGCCAGCAGCGGGGTGGGGGGGGCGGCTGAAGCTTTCTTT. The encoded protein is CASSGVGGAAEAFF.

The count of this clone is one. The rearrangement uses TRBV19 and TRBJ2-7, with 8 bases lining up with TRBD1. Germline V gene lookup returns CDR1 LNHDA and CDR2 SQIVND (reference sequence). This CDR3 is built from 15 residues. The ends lost 3 bases at V and 5 bases at J; junction bases unmatched: 9. The CDR3 nucleotides read TGTGCCAGTAGTATCCGGACAGGGCGAACCCACGAGCAGTACTTC. Translating gives CASSIRTGRTHEQYF.

V usage is TRBV4-1 and J usage is TRBJ2-1; 7 positions agree with TRBD2. CDR1 and CDR2 (germline): MGHRA, YSYEKL. V trimming: 1 base; J trimming: 7 bases; junction bases outside the gene matches: 7. This CDR3 spans 15 amino acids. CDR3 DNA sequence: TGCGCCAGCAGCCAAGCCTTGCGGGAGTGGAATGAGCAGTTCTTC. Amino acids: CASSQALREWNEQFF.

This chain connects TRBV6-1 to TRBJ1-5; D remains unclear. Germline V gene data show CDR1 as MNHNS and CDR2 as SASEGT. The length of the CDR3 is 14 residues. V lost 5 bases to trimming and J lost 0 bases, with 8 bases between them. This CDR3 reads CASSTTVSNQPQHF. CDR3 coding DNA: TGTGCCAGCAGTACAACAGTTAGCAATCAGCCCCAGCATTTT.

This clone was seen a handful of times. CDR3 sequence (DNA): TGCGCCAGCAGCCGACTGACTAGCGGGAGTGCAGATACGCAGTATTTT. Protein: CASSRLTSGSADTQYF. The chain has TRBV4-3 and TRBJ2-3, with 12 bases aligning to TRBD2. CDR1 is LGHNA and CDR2 is YSLEER in the germline V gene. V lost 4 bases to trimming and J lost 4 bases; unmatched junction nucleotides: 6. The CDR3 spans 16 residues.

V usage is TRBV7-8 and J usage is TRBJ1-1; D might be TRBD1 (6 bases). The ends were cut back, 6 bases at V and 0 bases at J, with 20 bases in the middle. Germline loops: CDR1 SGHVS, CDR2 FQNEAQ. There are 17 residues in the CDR3. CDR3 sequence: CASSPRGLRGLNTEAFF. CDR3 bases: TGTGCCAGCAGTCCCAGGGGCCTACGCGGTTTGAACACTGAAGCTTTCTTT.

This chain uses TRBV5-6 with TRBJ2-5, with TRBD1 as a possible D gene (5 bases). The J call may not be correct, given that the DNA end is closer to TRBJ2-7. Germline loops: CDR1 SGHDT, CDR2 YYEEEE. The CDR3 contains 13 residues. The CDR3 loop reads CASSSDILHEQYF. In DNA, the CDR3 is TGTGCCAGCAGCTCGGACATCCTCCACGAGCAGTACTTC.

CDR3 amino acids: CASSLWAGVNTEAFF. In nucleotides, the CDR3 is TGCGCCAGCAGCTTGTGGGCAGGGGTGAACACTGAAGCTTTCTTT. The chain joins TRBV5-1 to TRBJ1-1, with D possibly being TRBD1 (6 bases). The CDR3 consists of 15 residues. Trimming cost V 1 base and J 0 bases, with 10 bases left between them. Germline V gives CDR1 SGHRS, CDR2 YFSETQ.

The sample holds one count of this clone. In DNA, the CDR3 is TGTGCCAGCAGCTCCCCTGGACTAGCGACCTACAATGAGCAGTTCTTC. It is translated as CASSSPGLATYNEQFF. This chain uses TRBV7-9 with TRBJ2-1, with 9 bases lining up with TRBD2. The CDR3 loop spans 16 amino acids. The germline CDR1 and CDR2 sequences are SEHNR and FQNEAQ (reference sequence). Trimming removed 4 bases from V and 2 bases from J; junction bases left unmatched: 6.

Concerning this clone itself: Mismatch with germline at one junction end may stem from a read error. The J gene is TRBJ1-1, the V gene TRBV7-9; perhaps TRBD1 as D (5 bases). The CDR3 extends over 16 amino acids. Looked up from germline, CDR1 is SEHNR and CDR2 is FQNEAQ (reference sequence). The CDR3 sequence is CSSSPTLGGTNTEAFF. CDR3 DNA: TGTTCCAGCAGCCCCACCCTCGGGGGGACGAACACTGAAGCTTTCTTT.

The chain employs TRBV2 and TRBJ2-1, with 8 bases identical to TRBD2. This CDR3 is 14 amino acids long. CDR1 is SNHLY and CDR2 is FYNNEI in the germline V gene. With V trimmed by 7 bases and J by 8 bases, 10 bases remained unmatched. CDR3 sequence reads: CASKAGEGTDEQFF. CDR3 nucleotides: TGTGCCAGCAAAGCGGGAGAGGGAACAGATGAGCAGTTCTTC.

The chain links TRBV27 to TRBJ1-1, with D perhaps TRBD1 (5 bases). Germline CDR1 MNHEY, CDR2 SMNVEV (reference sequence). The CDR3 has 14 residues. With 5 bases removed from V and 0 bases from J, the gap between germline ends came to 10 bases. The CDR3 region has the DNA TGTGCCAGCAGTACAGGTTTTATGAACACTGAAGCTTTCTTT. This encodes CASSTGFMNTEAFF.

With respect to this clone: One junction end does not reproduce the germline sequence, and a read error may be involved. This rearrangement joins TRBV7-9 to TRBJ1-1, with 8 bases fitting TRBD1. The CDR3 extends over 11 amino acids. Looked up from germline, CDR1 is SEHNR and CDR2 is FQNEAQ (reference sequence). The CDR3 DNA reads TGTGCCAGCAGCTTAGATCAGGGGGCCCACTTT. It is translated as CASSLDQGAHF.

This chain connects TRBV19 to TRBJ1-1; a possible D gene is TRBD1 (6 bases). Germline loops: CDR1 LNHDA, CDR2 SQIVND (reference sequence). The CDR3 extends over 15 amino acids. The V and J ends lost 4 bases and 6 bases respectively, with 18 bases between them. The CDR3 bases are TGTGCCAGTAGTACCCACAGGGACGGAAGGGCTGAAGCTTTCTTT. Residues: CASSTHRDGRAEAFF.

The chain carries TRBV19 and TRBJ2-1, with 9 bases lining up with TRBD2. The CDR3 extends over 14 amino acids. Germline lookup yields CDR1 LNHDA and CDR2 SQIVND (reference sequence). Trimming removed 4 bases from V and 4 bases from J; junction bases left unmatched: 2. CDR3 sequence (DNA): TGTGCCAGTAGTAAAGCGGGAGGTTACAATGAGCAGTTCTTC. It specifies CASSKAGGYNEQFF.

Only a few counts were recorded for this clone. The CDR3 region is CASSLSGIEYGYTF. The DNA of the CDR3 is TGCGCCAGCAGCTTGTCAGGGATCGAATATGGCTACACCTTC. The genes are TRBV5-1 and TRBJ1-2; tentatively, D is TRBD1 (5 bases). The V end was cut by 1 base, the J end by 5 bases, with 12 bases between. Germline CDR1 and CDR2: SGHRS and YFSETQ. This CDR3 spans 14 amino acids.

CDR3 coding DNA: TGTGCCAGCAGTTTAGGCGGGACAGGGAGGGCCGGGGAGCTGTTTTTT. This encodes CASSLGGTGRAGELFF. The chain couples TRBV27 to TRBJ2-2; 9 bases match TRBD1. CDR3 length equals 16 residues. The germline CDR1 and CDR2 sequences are MNHEY and SMNVEV (reference sequence). Losses at the gene ends were 2 bases for V and 6 bases for J; bases not matched to a gene: 7.

The J gene is TRBJ2-5, the V gene TRBV2, with 11 bases fitting TRBD1. The J call may be incorrect, as the DNA end agrees better with TRBJ2-7. Germline CDR1 SNHLY, CDR2 FYNNEI. The length of the CDR3 is 16 residues. CDR3 nucleotide sequence: TGTGCCAGCAGCCGGGACAGGGGGGTGATTTTCCACGAGCAGTACTTC. Its protein is CASSRDRGVIFHEQYF.

The chain recombines TRBV4-1 with TRBJ1-2; 9 nucleotides align to TRBD1. V shed 4 bases and J 2 bases; nucleotides not matched to a gene: 5. The CDR3 covers 15 residues. CDR1 is MGHRA, CDR2 YSYEKL, per germline. The CDR3 bases are TGCGCCAGCAGCCGCGGGGACAGGGTAAACTATGGCTACACCTTC. It translates to CASSRGDRVNYGYTF.

This rearrangement joins TRBV7-2 to TRBJ2-7; TRBD1 matches 7 bases. V was clipped by 5 bases and J by 0 bases; unmatched bases: 4. The CDR3 is made up of 14 amino acids. CDR1 SGHTA and CDR2 FQGNSA come from the germline V gene. CDR3 in amino acids: CASSHRGPSYEQYF. CDR3 in DNA: TGTGCCAGCAGCCACAGGGGCCCCTCCTACGAGCAGTACTTC. The full variable domain, completed using reference TRBV7-2 and TRBJ2-7, is GAGVSQSPSNKVTEKGKDVELRCDPISGHTALYWYRQSLGQGLEFLIYFQGNSAPDKSGLPSDRFSAERTGGSVSTLTIQRTQQEDSAVYLCASSHRGPSYEQYFGPGTRLTVT.

The chain couples TRBV15 to TRBJ1-2; TRBD1 agrees at 9 bases. Germline V lookup: CDR1 LNHNV, CDR2 YYDKDF (reference sequence). The CDR3 length is 15 residues. With V trimmed by 0 bases and J by 7 bases, 6 bases remained unmatched. The CDR3 DNA reads TGTGCCACCAGCAGAGACCGGGACAGGGCTTTTGGCTACACCTTC. This gives the protein CATSRDRDRAFGYTF.

This clone was seen a handful of times. V usage is TRBV5-6 and J usage is TRBJ1-2, with 8 bases lining up with TRBD1. Germline values: CDR1 SGHDT, CDR2 YYEEEE. This CDR3 has 12 amino acids. V lost 2 bases to trimming and J lost 8 bases; unmatched junction nucleotides: 2. The CDR3 spells CASSLQGDGYTF. In DNA, the CDR3 is TGTGCCAGCAGCTTACAGGGGGACGGCTACACCTTC.

The gene calls are TRBV19 and TRBJ2-7; D possibly corresponds to TRBD2 (5 bases). Trimming left V 9 bases short and J 0 bases short, with 18 bases between. CDR3 length equals 15 residues. CDR1 is LNHDA, CDR2 SQIVND, per germline (reference sequence). CDR3 DNA: TGTGCCAGCGCTAAAGGACTCCCGAGCTCCTACGAGCAGTACTTC. Translating gives CASAKGLPSSYEQYF.

V is TRBV6-1 and J is TRBJ1-4; TRBD1 aligns across 7 bases. CDR1 is MNHNS and CDR2 is SASEGT in the germline V gene. The CDR3 length is 15 residues. The V segment lost 6 bases and the J segment 0 bases; nucleotides outside the gene matches: 4. CDR3 region: CASRGDSATNEKLFF. The CDR3 nucleotides read TGTGCCAGCAGGGGGGACAGCGCAACTAATGAAAAACTGTTTTTT.

This clone was seen only once. The genes are TRBV7-3 and TRBJ2-1, with 7 bases that match TRBD1. The V and J ends lost 6 bases and 3 bases, in that order; junction bases with no gene match: 5. The CDR3 contains 14 residues. Germline CDR1 is SGHTA and CDR2 is FQGTGA. CDR3 residues: CASRVRGLYNEQFF. The CDR3 region has the DNA TGTGCCAGCAGGGTTAGGGGGCTCTACAATGAGCAGTTCTTC.

The chain has TRBV29-1 and TRBJ1-2; D perhaps matches TRBD1 (5 bases). Germline CDR1 SQVTM, CDR2 ANQGSEA. The germline V and J ends were trimmed by 1 base and 4 bases, with 13 bases remaining between them. The CDR3 contains 14 residues. In nucleotides, the CDR3 is TGCAGCGTTGAAGGGGTCGACAGACTCTATGGCTACACCTTC. Its protein is CSVEGVDRLYGYTF.

The chain is built from TRBV20-1 and TRBJ2-5; no clear D gene. V was trimmed by 5 bases and J by 7 bases, leaving 8 bases between them. Germline loops: CDR1 DFQATT, CDR2 SNEGSKA (reference sequence). This CDR3 has 10 residues. The CDR3 region is CSAQTGTQYF. The CDR3 DNA reads TGCAGTGCTCAGACGGGGACCCAGTACTTC.

V gene TRBV19 combines with J gene TRBJ2-7; the D is unclear. V was pared by 6 bases and J by 6 bases, with 15 bases between. Germline loops: CDR1 LNHDA, CDR2 SQIVND (reference sequence). CDR3 size: 13 residues. Here the CDR3 DNA reads TGTGCCAGTAGCGCGAGGAGTAGCCTCGAGCAGTACTTC. Amino acids: CASSARSSLEQYF.

There are a few counts of this clone. The junction departs from the called germline gene at one end, perhaps through a read error. This chain connects TRBV7-9 to TRBJ2-7; D might be TRBD2 (6 bases). Germline-derived CDR1 and CDR2 are SEHNR and FQNEAQ (reference sequence). The CDR3 consists of 15 residues. CDR3 nucleotides: TGTTCCAGCAGCTCAGCCGGGAGAAATACGCACGAGCAGTACTTC. Translating it yields CSSSSAGRNTHEQYF. The whole variable domain, remainder taken from reference TRBV7-9 and TRBJ2-7, is DTGVSQNPRHKITKRGQNVTFRCDPISEHNRLYWYRQTLGQGPEFLTYFQNEAQLEKSRLLSDRFSAERPKGSFSTLEIQRTEQGDSAMYLCSSSSAGRNTHEQYFGPGTRLTVT.